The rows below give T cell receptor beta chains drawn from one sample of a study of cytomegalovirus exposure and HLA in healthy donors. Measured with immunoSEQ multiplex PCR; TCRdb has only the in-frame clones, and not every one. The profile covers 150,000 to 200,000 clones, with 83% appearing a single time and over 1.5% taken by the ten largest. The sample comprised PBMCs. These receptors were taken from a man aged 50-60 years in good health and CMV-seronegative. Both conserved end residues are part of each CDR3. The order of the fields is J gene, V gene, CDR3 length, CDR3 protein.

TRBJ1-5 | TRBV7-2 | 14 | CASSLDSFNQPQHF
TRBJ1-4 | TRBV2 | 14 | CASSEYATNEKLFF
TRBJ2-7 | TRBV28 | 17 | CASSLSFSGTAFYEQYF
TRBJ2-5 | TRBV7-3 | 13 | CASSAGLQETQYF
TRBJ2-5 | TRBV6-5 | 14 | CASSPGQGRETQYF
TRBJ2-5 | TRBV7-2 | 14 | CASSLAGRKETQYF
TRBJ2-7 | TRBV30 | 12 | CAWDRGPYEQYF
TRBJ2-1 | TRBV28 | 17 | CASSFLRQGARDNEQFF
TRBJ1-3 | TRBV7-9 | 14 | CASSLSGSGNTIYF
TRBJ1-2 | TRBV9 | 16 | CASSAPRGQGIGGYTF
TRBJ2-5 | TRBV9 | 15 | CASSVGGASQETQYF
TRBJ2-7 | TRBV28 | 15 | CASSTRSLSSGEQYF
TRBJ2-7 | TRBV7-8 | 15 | CASSLRTGQTYEQYF
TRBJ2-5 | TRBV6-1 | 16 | CASSVGTGVSQETQYF
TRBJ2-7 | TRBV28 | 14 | CASRKTARGREQYF
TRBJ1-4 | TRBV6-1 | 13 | CASSGQGSEKLFF
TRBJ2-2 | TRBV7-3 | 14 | CASSLTQTPGELFF
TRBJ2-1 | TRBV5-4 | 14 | CASSPDRGPREQFF
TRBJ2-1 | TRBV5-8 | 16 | CASSWPDRAAYNEQFF
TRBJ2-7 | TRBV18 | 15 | CASSSNQRGGYEQYF
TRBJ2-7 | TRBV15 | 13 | CATRRTGSYEQYF
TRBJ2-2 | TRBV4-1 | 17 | CASSQPAKTGPWGELFF
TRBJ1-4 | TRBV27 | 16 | CASSFEQGGANEKLFF
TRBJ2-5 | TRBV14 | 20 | CASSQGSKRYWDRNQETQYF
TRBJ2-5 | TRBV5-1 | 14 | CATKRPSEGETQYF
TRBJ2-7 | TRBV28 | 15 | CASRVSGRSSYEQYF
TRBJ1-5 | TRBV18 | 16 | CASSPFGQGSNQPQHF
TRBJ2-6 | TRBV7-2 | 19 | CASSRQITDRVSGANVLTF
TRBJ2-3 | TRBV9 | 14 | CASSVEVDSDTQYF
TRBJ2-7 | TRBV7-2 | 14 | CASSLHQLANEQYF
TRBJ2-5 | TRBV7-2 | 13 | CASSLNYRETQYF
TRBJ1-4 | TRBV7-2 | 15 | CASSPTGQTNEKLFF
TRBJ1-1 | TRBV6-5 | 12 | CASRTGRGHLFF
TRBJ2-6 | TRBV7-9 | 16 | CSSSFGDRAGANVLTF
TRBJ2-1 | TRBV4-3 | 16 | CASSQRASGRANEQFF